This is a list of T cell receptor beta chains from one sample in a study of cytomegalovirus exposure and HLA in healthy donors. The assay was immunoSEQ multiplex PCR, and TCRdb's table has in-frame clones only and misses some. The sample yields some 90,000 clones, about 96% seen once. The sequencing input was PBMCs. The receptors stem from a man younger than 30 in good health and CMV-seronegative. Both conserved end residues are part of each CDR3. D genes are given only for firm matches. Expanded clones are given a class, and other clones once, few, many or no size at all.

j_call: TRBJ2-7
clone_size: .
v_call: TRBV5-6
d_call: .
cdr3_length: 14
cdr3_aa: CASSFLTGSYEQYF
cdr3_nt: TGTGCCAGCAGCTTCCTGACAGGCTCCTACGAGCAGTACTTC

j_call: TRBJ2-7
clone_size: .
v_call: TRBV5-1
d_call: .
cdr3_length: 15
cdr3_aa: CASSLRIMTGAEQYF
cdr3_nt: TGCGCCAGCAGCCTCAGGATCATGACGGGAGCCGAGCAGTACTTC

j_call: TRBJ1-2
clone_size: .
v_call: TRBV7-9
d_call: TRBD1
cdr3_length: 18
cdr3_aa: CASSLPGQGPVRGYGYTF
cdr3_nt: TGTGCCAGCAGCTTACCCGGACAGGGGCCAGTGCGAGGCTATGGCTACACCTTC

j_call: TRBJ2-7
clone_size: .
v_call: TRBV19
d_call: .
cdr3_length: 13
cdr3_aa: CASRSRGTYEQYF
cdr3_nt: TGTGCCAGTAGGTCGCGGGGAACCTACGAGCAGTACTTC

j_call: TRBJ1-3
clone_size: once
v_call: TRBV19
d_call: .
cdr3_length: 14
cdr3_aa: CASSSRESGNTIYF
cdr3_nt: TGTGCCAGTAGTTCCCGGGAATCTGGAAACACCATATATTTT

j_call: TRBJ2-3
clone_size: .
v_call: TRBV5-1
d_call: TRBD2
cdr3_length: 16
cdr3_aa: CASSYGLAGPTDTQYF
cdr3_nt: TGCGCCAGCAGCTATGGACTAGCGGGACCCACAGATACGCAGTATTTT

j_call: TRBJ2-1
clone_size: .
v_call: TRBV19
d_call: TRBD2
cdr3_length: 14
cdr3_aa: CASSWTSGSTEQFF
cdr3_nt: TGTGCCAGTAGTTGGACTAGCGGGAGTACTGAGCAGTTCTTC

j_call: TRBJ2-1
clone_size: .
v_call: TRBV6-4
d_call: .
cdr3_length: 16
cdr3_aa: CASSAAGFVESNEQFF
cdr3_nt: TGTGCCAGCAGTGCGGCAGGGTTCGTTGAGTCAAATGAGCAGTTCTTC

j_call: TRBJ1-2
clone_size: .
v_call: TRBV7-9
d_call: TRBD1
cdr3_length: 13
cdr3_aa: CASSIRQGSGYTF
cdr3_nt: TGTGCCAGCAGCATTAGACAGGGGTCTGGCTACACCTTC

j_call: TRBJ2-3
clone_size: .
v_call: TRBV11-3
d_call: TRBD2
cdr3_length: 17
cdr3_aa: CASSSGLAGISTDTQYF
cdr3_nt: TGTGCCAGCAGCTCGGGACTAGCGGGGATTAGCACAGATACGCAGTATTTT

j_call: TRBJ1-2
clone_size: .
v_call: TRBV28
d_call: TRBD1
cdr3_length: 14
cdr3_aa: CASSLLQGAGGYTF
cdr3_nt: TGTGCCAGCAGTTTGTTACAGGGGGCGGGAGGCTACACCTTC

j_call: TRBJ2-7
clone_size: .
v_call: TRBV20-1
d_call: .
cdr3_length: 11
cdr3_aa: CSASGGYEQYF
cdr3_nt: TGCAGTGCTAGCGGGGGCTACGAGCAGTACTTC

j_call: TRBJ1-2
clone_size: .
v_call: TRBV5-1
d_call: TRBD1
cdr3_length: 15
cdr3_aa: CASSLAGPGGGGYTF
cdr3_nt: TGCGCCAGCAGCTTGGCCGGCCCAGGGGGAGGCGGCTACACCTTC

j_call: TRBJ2-7
clone_size: .
v_call: TRBV6-1
d_call: TRBD2
cdr3_length: 14
cdr3_aa: CASRGTSGTYEQYF
cdr3_nt: TGTGCCAGCAGGGGGACTAGCGGGACGTACGAGCAGTACTTC

j_call: TRBJ2-7
clone_size: .
v_call: TRBV7-9
d_call: .
cdr3_length: 15
cdr3_aa: CASSPLRSYDYEQYF
cdr3_nt: TGTGCCAGCAGCCCCCTCCGGAGTTACGACTACGAGCAGTACTTC

j_call: TRBJ2-5
clone_size: once
v_call: TRBV2
d_call: .
cdr3_length: 11
cdr3_aa: CASRSGETQYF
cdr3_nt: TGTGCCAGCAGGTCGGGGGAGACCCAGTACTTC

j_call: TRBJ2-5
clone_size: once
v_call: TRBV28
d_call: .
cdr3_length: 13
cdr3_aa: CASSLPEVETQYF
cdr3_nt: TGTGCCAGCAGTCTCCCCGAGGTAGAGACCCAGTACTTC

j_call: TRBJ2-7
clone_size: .
v_call: TRBV5-1
d_call: .
cdr3_length: 15
cdr3_aa: CASSWGRVTGDEQYF
cdr3_nt: TGCGCCAGCAGCTGGGGGAGGGTGACAGGTGACGAGCAGTACTTC

j_call: TRBJ1-1
clone_size: .
v_call: TRBV29-1
d_call: TRBD1
cdr3_length: 18
cdr3_aa: CSVEDAYIRDRGNTEAFF
cdr3_nt: TGCAGCGTTGAGGACGCTTATATCCGGGACAGGGGGAACACTGAAGCTTTCTTT

j_call: TRBJ2-2
clone_size: .
v_call: TRBV5-1
d_call: .
cdr3_length: 16
cdr3_aa: CASSFLAGMNTGELFF
cdr3_nt: TGCGCCAGCAGCTTCCTGGCGGGGATGAACACCGGGGAGCTGTTTTTT

j_call: TRBJ1-5
clone_size: .
v_call: TRBV28
d_call: TRBD1
cdr3_length: 15
cdr3_aa: CASSFLDRGIQPQHF
cdr3_nt: TGTGCCAGCAGTTTCCTAGACAGGGGGATTCAGCCCCAGCATTTT

j_call: TRBJ2-5
clone_size: .
v_call: TRBV9
d_call: TRBD2
cdr3_length: 18
cdr3_aa: CASSSPTSGRANAETQYF
cdr3_nt: TGTGCCAGCAGCTCACCGACTAGCGGGAGGGCCAATGCAGAGACCCAGTACTTC

j_call: TRBJ2-1
clone_size: .
v_call: TRBV9
d_call: TRBD2
cdr3_length: 16
cdr3_aa: CASSVVASGRGNEQFF
cdr3_nt: TGTGCCAGCAGCGTAGTGGCTAGCGGTCGGGGAAATGAGCAGTTCTTC

j_call: TRBJ1-4
clone_size: .
v_call: TRBV5-6
d_call: .
cdr3_length: 14
cdr3_aa: CASSLGGLGEKLFF
cdr3_nt: TGTGCCAGCAGCTTGGGGGGGCTTGGAGAAAAACTGTTTTTT

j_call: TRBJ2-3
clone_size: .
v_call: TRBV28
d_call: .
cdr3_length: 15
cdr3_aa: CASSLGEGGGNTQYF
cdr3_nt: TGTGCCAGCAGTTTAGGAGAGGGGGGGGGTAATACGCAGTATTTT

j_call: TRBJ1-2
clone_size: .
v_call: TRBV9
d_call: TRBD1
cdr3_length: 15
cdr3_aa: CASSAGSDRGRGYTF
cdr3_nt: TGTGCCAGCAGCGCAGGTTCGGACAGGGGCCGAGGCTACACCTTC